Sequencing of this T cell receptor beta chain was carried out in a study of cytomegalovirus exposure and HLA in healthy donors. Findings and caveats of the study: A missense variant in DCLRE1C was later tied to TCR beta V- and J-gene trimming. The productive fraction for most TCR beta V segments was about 87% or about 30% in an earlier analysis. What TCR beta sequences reportedly achieved was accurate prediction of HLA-A and HLA-B alleles in most subjects.

The germline gives CDR1 SSHAT, CDR2 FNYEAQ (reference sequence). CDR3 length equals 13 residues. V lost 0 bases and J 5 bases, leaving 5 bases between the germline ends. Use of 60 Vbeta and 13 Jbeta primers characterized the PCR. Generated by immunoSEQ multiplex PCR, the TCRdb table keeps only in-frame clones and is missing some. Here the sample spans around 80,000 clones, 74% being singletons. Points on this clone: What it recognizes is unknown.

Sequencing used PBMCs. The receptor was isolated from a man aged 35 to 55 in good health and CMV-seropositive. V and J are TRBV7-7 and TRBJ2-1, with D unclear. The CDR3 is CASSLARHNEQFF. CDR3 nucleotides: TGTGCCAGCAGCTTAGCGCGCCACAATGAGCAGTTCTTC.